Listed here are 32 T cell receptor beta chains from one sample, sequenced in a study of OX40 agonist ivuxolimab in advanced cancers. Measured with immunoSEQ multiplex PCR; TCRdb has only the in-frame clones, and not every one. The sample yields over 60,000 clones, approximately 94% seen once. Sequencing used CD4+ or CD8+ T cells sorted from blood, obtained in a trial of the OX40 agonist ivuxolimab. These receptors came from an adult with an advanced solid tumor such as melanoma, head and neck, liver or kidney cancer.

The chain carries TRBV27 and TRBJ1-1; maybe TRBD1 (6 bases). CDR3 size: 12 residues. Germline loops: CDR1 MNHEY, CDR2 SMNVEV (reference sequence). V lost 6 bases to trimming and J lost 5 bases, with 10 bases between them. CDR3 sequence (DNA): TGTGCCAGCAGCTTACAGGGTACTGAAGCTTTCTTT. Translated, it gives CASSLQGTEAFF.

The V gene is TRBV6-1, the J gene TRBJ2-7; D perhaps matches TRBD1 (5 bases). There are 11 residues in the CDR3. Germline V gene lookup returns CDR1 MNHNS and CDR2 SASEGT. Trimming left V 1 base short and J 9 bases short, with 7 bases between. The DNA for the CDR3 is TGTGCCAGCAGTGAAGGAAGGGGGCAGTACTTC. Translated: CASSEGRGQYF.

Only one count was recorded for this clone. The chain links TRBV7-2 to TRBJ1-2; maybe TRBD1 (6 bases). The CDR3 runs to 19 residues. Germline V gives CDR1 SGHTA, CDR2 FQGNSA. V was pared by 5 bases and J by 1 base, with 26 bases between. The CDR3 nucleotides read TGTGCCAGCAGCCAAGCCTGGGGGCACTCCCTCCATTATAACTATGGCTACACCTTC. This codes for CASSQAWGHSLHYNYGYTF.

This rearrangement joins TRBV11-3 to TRBJ1-1; a weak D match, TRBD1 (6 bases). The CDR3 has 13 residues. Germline values: CDR1 SGHNT, CDR2 YENEEA. V was cut by 5 bases and J by 3 bases, with 10 bases left in between. The chain's CDR3 is CASSPRTDTEAFF. The CDR3 DNA follows: TGTGCCAGCAGCCCCAGGACAGACACTGAAGCTTTCTTT.

The V call is TRBV28, the J call TRBJ2-1, with D perhaps TRBD1 (5 bases). The V and J ends lost 5 bases and 7 bases respectively, with 15 bases between them. In germline, CDR1 is MDHEN, CDR2 SYDVKM. This CDR3 is 14 amino acids long. DNA for the CDR3: TGTGCCAGCAGTCTAGGGGCTCTGGGGAATGAGCAGTTCTTC. This sequence encodes CASSLGALGNEQFF.

The chain has TRBV4-3 and TRBJ1-1; D remains ambiguous. Germline CDR1 is LGHNA and CDR2 is YSLEER. The CDR3 spans 14 residues. V lost 4 bases to trimming and J lost 0 bases, with 9 bases between them. CDR3 sequence reads: CASSPEILNTEAFF. Here the CDR3 DNA reads TGCGCCAGCAGCCCCGAAATCCTGAACACTGAAGCTTTCTTT.

V and J are TRBV7-8 and TRBJ1-4; 7 bases are shared with TRBD1. Germline V gives CDR1 SGHVS, CDR2 FQNEAQ. Germline trimming cut 5 bases from V and 0 bases from J; bases unmatched to any gene: 6. The CDR3 extends over 16 amino acids. The CDR3 sequence: CASSHGQVPTNEKLFF. In nucleotides, the CDR3 is TGTGCCAGCAGCCACGGACAGGTTCCAACTAATGAAAAACTGTTTTTT.

The gene calls are TRBV14 and TRBJ2-1; 8 bases line up with TRBD2. Germline CDR1 SGHDN, CDR2 FVKESK. The CDR3 runs 16 residues. V lost 2 bases and J lost 8; bases outside the gene matches: 11. The CDR3 DNA reads TGTGCCAGCAGCCAACTCCAACAGGGTAGCGGGGATGAGCAGTTCTTC. Residues: CASSQLQQGSGDEQFF.

The chain employs TRBV27 and TRBJ2-7, with 10 bases matching TRBD2. This CDR3 has 15 amino acids. Germline trimming cut 8 bases from V and 3 bases from J; bases unmatched to any gene: 10. Germline V gene sequence: CDR1 MNHEY, CDR2 SMNVEV (reference sequence). Here the CDR3 reads CASGRGAGGYYEQYF. For the CDR3, the DNA is TGTGCCAGCGGTAGGGGAGCGGGAGGGTACTACGAGCAGTACTTC.

The chain links TRBV6-5 to TRBJ2-7, with TRBD1 as a possible D gene (5 bases). V was pared by 2 bases and J by 3 bases, with 11 bases between. The germline gives CDR1 MNHEY, CDR2 SVGAGI. The CDR3 has 14 residues. CDR3 sequence (DNA): TGTGCCAGCAGTTACAGGGGCAGGGACTACGAGCAGTACTTC. Its translation: CASSYRGRDYEQYF.

This clone came up a few times. This chain connects TRBV30 to TRBJ1-1; D gene ambiguous. The CDR3 is made up of 13 amino acids. V was shortened by 0 bases and J by 6 bases, with 11 bases between the two germline ends. The germline gives CDR1 GTSNPN, CDR2 SVGIG (reference sequence). Here the CDR3 reads CAWSVLFGAEAFF. CDR3 DNA: TGTGCCTGGAGTGTCCTTTTTGGGGCTGAAGCTTTCTTT.

The chain couples TRBV25-1 to TRBJ2-7, with 9 bases that match TRBD1. The CDR3 runs to 13 residues. CDR1 and CDR2 from the germline V gene are MGHDK and SYGVNS. The V segment lost 10 bases and the J segment 3 bases; nucleotides outside the gene matches: 7. The CDR3 spells CATLDRGGYEQYF. Written as DNA, the CDR3 is TGTGCCACCCTAGACAGGGGGGGCTACGAGCAGTACTTC.

The rearrangement links TRBV7-6 to TRBJ2-7, with D uncertain. The CDR3 spans 14 residues. CDR1 SGHVS and CDR2 FNYEAQ come from the germline V gene. V gave up 3 bases and J gave up 6 bases, with 15 bases separating them. CDR3 amino acids: CASSLRDHTSEQYF. The CDR3 coding sequence is TGTGCCAGCAGCTTGCGAGACCATACTTCCGAGCAGTACTTC.

The chain links TRBV2 to TRBJ2-7; D uncertain. This CDR3 comprises 13 residues. CDR1 and CDR2 from the germline V gene are SNHLY and FYNNEI. V was trimmed by 6 bases and J by 1 base, leaving 10 bases between them. CDR3 in amino acids: CASSSDRSYEQYF. In DNA, the CDR3 is TGTGCCAGCAGCTCGGACCGTTCCTACGAGCAGTACTTC. Together with reference TRBV2 and TRBJ2-7, the CDR3 gives the full variable domain: EPEVTQTPSHQVTQMGQEVILRCVPISNHLYFYWYRQILGQKVEFLVSFYNNEISEKSEIFDDQFSVERPDGSNFTLKIRSTKLEDSAMYFCASSSDRSYEQYFGPGTRLTVT.

This clone was recorded once. This chain uses TRBV5-3 with TRBJ2-1; 8 nucleotides align to TRBD2. TRBV5-3 is designated an ORF whose function remains uncertain. CDR3 length: 18 residues. The V gene end was trimmed by 6 bases and the J gene end by 5 bases; junction bases not matched to a gene: 19. The CDR3: CARNGWAGGMKRNNEQFF. The CDR3, as DNA: TGTGCCAGAAATGGTTGGGCGGGAGGAATGAAACGGAACAATGAGCAGTTCTTC.

This rearrangement joins TRBV4-3 to TRBJ1-2, with a possible D match to TRBD1 (5 bases). The CDR3 covers 16 residues. Germline V CDR1 and CDR2: LGHNA, YSLEER. V was clipped by 0 bases and J by 4 bases, with 15 bases between them. The CDR3 spells CASSQDRGGLPYGYTF. CDR3 bases: TGCGCCAGCAGCCAAGATCGTGGGGGACTCCCCTATGGCTACACCTTC.

The V call is TRBV19, the J call TRBJ2-3; D possibly corresponds to TRBD2 (5 bases). The CDR3 length is 14 residues. V lost 7 bases and J 5 bases, leaving 16 bases between the germline ends. Germline-derived CDR1 and CDR2 are LNHDA and SQIVND (reference sequence). The CDR3 region has the DNA TGTGCCAGTACCCCAGTTTGGGCGGGAGATACGCAGTATTTT. Translated, it gives CASTPVWAGDTQYF.

The V call is TRBV10-3, the J call TRBJ1-3, with D unclear. Germline values: CDR1 ENHRY, CDR2 SYGVKD. V gave up 2 bases and J gave up 0 bases, with 8 bases separating them. This CDR3 region has 15 residues. The CDR3 spells CAISELGNSGNTIYF. DNA for the CDR3: TGTGCCATCAGTGAGCTGGGCAACTCTGGAAACACCATATATTTT.

V and J are TRBV5-8 and TRBJ2-7; D could derive from TRBD1 or TRBD2 (6 bases each). This CDR3 has 14 residues. CDR1 is SGHTS and CDR2 is YDEGEE in the germline V gene. The V gene lost 5 bases and the J gene lost 3 bases, with 15 bases spanning the gap. The DNA of the CDR3 is TGTGCCAGCAGTCTGAAGGGGGACTTCTACGAGCAGTACTTC. It encodes CASSLKGDFYEQYF.

The chain combines TRBV30 with TRBJ1-2; D unclear. The germline CDR1 and CDR2 sequences are GTSNPN and SVGIG (reference sequence). Between the trimmed V and J ends, which lost 0 bases and 4 bases, there was a span of 9 bases. The CDR3 totals 13 residues. Here the CDR3 reads CAWSVREFYGYTF. As DNA, the CDR3 is TGTGCCTGGAGTGTACGGGAGTTCTATGGCTACACCTTC.

The V gene is TRBV28, the J gene TRBJ1-2; D call uncertain. The length of the CDR3 is 14 residues. Trimming removed 6 bases from V and 1 base from J, with 12 bases in between. Germline V gene sequence: CDR1 MDHEN, CDR2 SYDVKM. The CDR3 region is CASSGADHNYGYTF. The CDR3 DNA is TGTGCCAGCAGCGGTGCAGACCATAACTATGGCTACACCTTC.

This clone was seen more than once but under ten times. The rearrangement joins TRBV19 to TRBJ1-1; D not resolved. Germline-derived CDR1 and CDR2 are LNHDA and SQIVND (reference sequence). Deletions cut 6 bases from V and 4 bases from J, with 12 bases between. This CDR3 is built from 13 residues. The CDR3 is CASSISGSTEAFF. The CDR3 DNA reads TGTGCCAGTAGCATCTCGGGTAGCACTGAAGCTTTCTTT.

The chain links TRBV5-8 to TRBJ2-7; 7 positions match TRBD1. After removal of 1 base from V and 0 bases from J, the junction contained 13 bases not matched to a gene. Germline CDR1 is SGHTS and CDR2 is YDEGEE. CDR3 length equals 18 residues. The CDR3 sequence: CASSLPTGSLVGSYEQYF. The CDR3 DNA reads as TGTGCCAGCAGCTTGCCGACAGGGTCGTTAGTGGGCTCCTACGAGCAGTACTTC.

The rearrangement uses TRBV6-4 and TRBJ2-3; weak D call: TRBD2 (6 bases). Deletions cut 3 bases from V and 3 bases from J, with 10 bases between. The germline gives CDR1 MRHNA, CDR2 SNTAGT. This CDR3 contains 14 residues. The CDR3 loop reads CASSDTSRTDTQYF. CDR3 coding DNA: TGTGCCAGCAGTGATACTAGCAGGACAGATACGCAGTATTTT.

This chain uses TRBV9 with TRBJ2-3, with 7 bases matching TRBD1. J lost 3 bases, V lost 3 bases, and 7 bases had no gene match. CDR1 is SGDLS and CDR2 is YYNGEE in the germline V gene. There are 15 residues in the CDR3. The CDR3 loop reads CASSGLGQTTDTQYF. The DNA for the CDR3 is TGTGCCAGCAGCGGATTGGGACAGACTACAGATACGCAGTATTTT.

V is TRBV5-4 and J is TRBJ1-3; D ambiguous. CDR1 and CDR2 from the germline V gene are SGHNT and YYREEE (reference sequence). The CDR3 totals 12 residues. With 0 bases removed from V and 4 bases from J, the gap between germline ends came to 2 bases. The CDR3 protein is CASSLGGNTIYF. As DNA, the CDR3 is TGTGCCAGCAGCTTGGGCGGAAACACCATATATTTT.

DNA for the CDR3: TGTGCCAGCAGCTTAGGGACCCTCTATGGCTACACCTTC. This encodes CASSLGTLYGYTF. This rearrangement joins TRBV7-2 to TRBJ1-2; D is unresolved. Germline V gene data show CDR1 as SGHTA and CDR2 as FQGNSA. This CDR3 contains 13 residues. The V end lost 1 base, the J end lost 4 bases, and 7 bases lay between the germline ends.

The V gene is TRBV4-3, the J gene TRBJ2-5, with D perhaps matching TRBD1 or TRBD2 (5 bases each). In germline, CDR1 is LGHNA, CDR2 YSLEER. The ends were cut back, 0 bases at V and 9 bases at J, with 17 bases in the middle. This CDR3 comprises 15 residues. For the CDR3, the DNA is TGCGCCAGCAGCCAAGATGGGGCGTCTATGGGGGCCCAGTACTTC. This codes for CASSQDGASMGAQYF.

The count of this clone is one. The genes are TRBV15 and TRBJ1-5; D not resolved. Germline CDR1 LNHNV, CDR2 YYDKDF (reference sequence). The ends were cut back, 4 bases at V and 11 bases at J, with 18 bases in the middle. CDR3 length: 14 amino acids. CDR3 residues: CATSKGTGILTQHF. CDR3 DNA: TGTGCCACCAGCAAAGGAACTGGGATTCTTACCCAGCATTTT.

The chain recombines TRBV19 with TRBJ2-7; 10 bases match TRBD1. Germline V gene lookup returns CDR1 LNHDA and CDR2 SQIVND (reference sequence). Trimming cost V 6 bases and J 0 bases; bases outside gene matches: 5. The CDR3 totals 15 residues. The CDR3 DNA follows: TGTGCCAGTAGCTCCCGGGACAGGGGCTCCTACGAGCAGTACTTC. It codes for CASSSRDRGSYEQYF.

CDR3 sequence (DNA): TGTGCCAGCAGTTTACCGGGACAGGGGAACACCGGGGAGCTGTTTTTT. This translates into CASSLPGQGNTGELFF. The V call is TRBV27, the J call TRBJ2-2, with 9 bases lining up with TRBD1. The CDR3 contains 16 residues. The germline V gene encodes CDR1 MNHEY and CDR2 SMNVEV (reference sequence). The V gene end was trimmed by 2 bases and the J gene end by 1 base; junction bases not matched to a gene: 2.

The chain is built from TRBV5-6 and TRBJ2-7; D might be TRBD1 (5 bases). The CDR3 is 14 amino acids. The V and J ends lost 0 bases and 1 base respectively, with 8 bases between them. From germline, CDR1 is SGHDT and CDR2 YYEEEE. For the CDR3, the DNA is TGTGCCAGCAGCTTGGGACAGCCTTCCTACGAGCAGTACTTC. This sequence encodes CASSLGQPSYEQYF.